The present T cell receptor (beta chain) was sequenced within a study of radiotherapy plus CTLA-4 blockade in lung cancer. The overall study: Disease control was present in 30% to 40% of patients, and objective responses in about 19%.

Generated by immunoSEQ multiplex PCR, the TCRdb table keeps only in-frame clones and is missing some. The sample holds 89,000 or so clones, 82% seen once. This clone was recorded a few times. Its antigen is undetermined. Trimming cost V 5 bases and J 8 bases; bases outside gene matches: 4. The CDR3 extends over 13 amino acids. Germline V gene lookup returns CDR1 MNHEY and CDR2 SMNVEV (reference sequence). Whole-study results and caveats: According to reports, early shifts in blood T cell clones, alongside interferon-beta, forecast response most accurately. Researchers report tumor-derived TCR clones expanding in blood after radiotherapy plus ipilimumab.

Ipilimumab CTLA-4 blockade and focal radiation were given to patients with chemo-refractory metastatic non-small-cell lung cancer. Sequencing used peripheral blood, obtained from a patient treated with radiotherapy plus ipilimumab. This chain connects TRBV27 to TRBJ2-1; 9 positions match TRBD1. This TCR was sampled from a human donor with non-small cell lung cancer who had a partial response to radiotherapy plus ipilimumab. CDR3 sequence reads: CASSRTGAYEQFF. CDR3 bases: TGTGCCAGCAGTCGGACAGGGGCTTATGAGCAGTTCTTC.